A single TCR beta chain is shown here with its context. Its matching antigen is unknown. This sample was included in a study of monozygotic twins with inflammatory bowel disease. Per the germline V gene, CDR1 is DFQATT and CDR2 is SNEGSKA (reference sequence). This CDR3 is 13 amino acids long. Per TCR library, approximately 3,800 ng of total RNA was used. Per-sample cDNA came from eight separate reactions. The template-switching step introduced UMIs that carried a 6-nucleotide sample barcode. With the 5' RACE reads reprocessed, TCRdb shows one record per CDR3 protein and no DNA. The sample table includes some 330,000 distinct CDR3 sequences. Study conclusions and caveats: Individual T cell subtypes were not distinguishable.

Input material: blood. The sequence was obtained from a human donor with ulcerative colitis or Crohn's disease, or a healthy co-twin of an affected twin (not recorded which). The chain joins TRBV20-1 to TRBJ2-7. CDR3 sequence reads: CRAGRPSSYEQYF.